This T cell receptor beta chain was found in a study of beta chain features in type 1 diabetes. Findings and limits, study-wide: Compared with healthy donors, patients appeared to share more similar naive, central memory and regulatory TCRB repertoires.

Germline CDR1 and CDR2: SGHTA and FQGTGA. V was trimmed by 4 bases and J by 8 bases, leaving 14 bases between them. The CDR3 covers 13 residues. Concerning this clone itself: Antigen unknown.

The investigators reverse transcribed all of the isolated RNA, so they sequenced expressed TCRB transcripts. Repertoires were generated with immunoSEQ multiplex PCR, while TCRdb's copy carries only in-frame clones and drops some. The data hold under 900,000 clones, with about 17% observed a single time. The V and J genes are TRBV7-3 and TRBJ1-2; D remains unclear. This sequence was found in a woman aged 18 to 35 in good health. Sequenced sample: naive CD4+ T cells from blood. CDR3 protein: CASSSNMGLGYTF. The CDR3 DNA reads as TGTGCCAGCAGCTCGAACATGGGGTTGGGCTACACCTTC.